This T cell receptor (beta chain) was recovered during a study of cytomegalovirus exposure and HLA in healthy donors. Overall study findings and caveats: Some public TCRs appeared in many individuals, while most sequences were rare. Later, an analysis found that common viral pathogens appeared to be linked with several of the most significant clusters.

About this clone: The target antigen is unknown.

Primers for the PCR totalled 60 Vbeta and 13 Jbeta. This table comes from immunoSEQ multiplex PCR, and its TCRdb copy is limited to in-frame clones, with some not included. Among 110,000 or so clones listed, less than 80% were seen once. The receptor was derived from a woman between 40 and 55 years old in good health and CMV-seropositive. The sequencing input was PBMCs.

The CDR3 nucleotides are TGTGCCAGCAGCTTACTATCGGGCGAGCAGTACTTC. This encodes CASSLLSGEQYF. The rearrangement uses TRBV7-2 and TRBJ2-7; no reliable D call. The V gene's germline CDR1 is SGHTA and CDR2 FQGNSA. The CDR3 length is 12 residues. V was shortened by 2 bases and J by 6 bases, with 8 bases between the two germline ends.